The entry that follows covers one T cell receptor (beta chain) sequence. Its antigen target is currently unknown. No base quality values were provided; no much bigger clone lies one nucleotide off. Sequences SEHNR (CDR1) and FQNEAQ (CDR2) are obtained from the germline V gene (reference sequence). V is cut by 0 bases and J by 4 bases, and the space between the germline ends is 1 base. There are 12 amino acids in the CDR3, from cysteine to phenylalanine inclusive. Only the CDR3 region is kept as DNA, spanning 36 bases read in frame from base 1. The sample is drawn from a study of shared clonotypes between healthy human individuals (dated by TCRdb to about 2020). About the study as a whole: Two women and a few men aged 18 to 49 years were included in the cohort. For each donor, CD4 naive and CD4 memory were each run on three plates, CD8 naive on two plates, and CD8 memory on one plate. To estimate repertoire size and how much clonotypes are shared between individuals, the study performed deep sequencing of blood TCR repertoires from roughly five healthy adults. To increase sequencing depth and limit assay-specific biases, TCR repertoire library preparation and sequencing were carried out by different laboratories using diverse techniques. Between about 0.8 and 9.5 billion PBMCs per donor were obtained by leukapheresis.

Using the deep immunoSEQ assay, TCR CDR3 regions were amplified from genomic DNA by multiplex PCR. Extracted genomic DNA from each cell subset was spread evenly across all wells of several immunoSEQ 96-well plates, with each plate serving as a replicate. For sorted subsets, approximately 200 ng of genomic DNA, equivalent to roughly 30,000 T cell genomes, went into each replicate PCR. The purified libraries were quantified using a Qubit 3.0 fluorometer, sized with a Bioanalyzer 2100, and then quantified again using the KAPA Library Quantification kit. A separate single-read 150-cycle Illumina NextSeq 550 flow cell was used to sequence each immunoSEQ 96-well plate. Per the source publication's procedure: Because the immunoSEQ output held only junctional sequences and lacked quality scores, the filtering could not match the filtering applied to full-length reads. To assign V/J genes and CDR3, sequences were annotated using PyIR, a Python wrapper for IgBLAST v1.9, with IMGT germline references. Reads were removed for weak V/J assignments (E-value above 1e-6), missing CDR3, stop codons, out-of-frame junctions, or ambiguous translated residues. V3J clonotypes were defined by identical inferred V gene, J gene, and CDR3 amino acid sequence. Percentage overlap between repertoires was computed as shared unique clonotypes divided by the size of the smaller repertoire. Three approaches were used to assess repertoire richness: RTK rarefaction, the Chao1 estimator, and Recon v2.1 estimates of unobserved clonotypes. OLGA was used to compute generation probabilities for all TCRbeta clonotypes that the gDNA method yielded from a few donors. TCRdb carries this immuneACCESS record with in-frame sequences only. Its versions omit some clonotypes, under half of them owing to an unresolved V gene in the studies checked, with the rest unexplained. V and J calls and clone size follow that table, whereas D and trimming were derived from the DNA. This sample has about 1.5 million clones in its table, and 95% to 99% of those were observed once. Clones ranked in the top ten supply about 0.45% of the sample.

Healthy HIV-negative adults with no recently reported acute infections or vaccinations were included as donors. Every donor was a Caucasian adult residing in Nashville, Tennessee, USA. CD4+ T cells were enriched through magnetic negative selection, after which naive cells were positively selected on CD45RA and the remaining negative fraction served as the memory subset. Blood was obtained by leukapheresis, after which PBMCs were separated by Ficoll-Histopaque density gradient centrifugation and cryopreserved in liquid nitrogen vapor phase. Analytical flow cytometry was used to check the purity and quantity of each magnetically sorted T cell population. Genomic DNA was isolated from each sorted fraction and quantified by UV absorbance on a Nanodrop 2000c. Summary of the overall study and its limitations: Rarefaction of sorted-subset datasets indicated incomplete sequencing despite the large sequencing depth. The small number of donors limited the genetic and exposure-history diversity represented. Pairwise subsampling indicated that sequencing depth was expected to affect the degree of clonotype sharing among donors. Naive subsets generally had larger estimated clonotype richness than memory subsets did. Clonotypes shared by all four sorted-subset donors showed higher generation probabilities than non-shared clonotypes. Sharing across a few donors was observed for approximately 5% of naive CD4, under 4% of naive CD8, over 2% of memory CD4, and about 0.4% of memory CD8 clonotypes. Sampling was restricted to blood, and TCR repertoires in tissues likely differ from the TCR repertoires found in blood.

The sequence was collected from a man aged 25 to 45 in good health. What was sequenced was naive CD4+ T cells sorted from blood. The sample's cell subset or site label, in plain terms: CD45RA+ positively selected. Rearrangement joined TRBV7-9 to TRBJ1-5; the D gene is unclear. The nucleotide sequence reads TGTGCCAGCAGCTTAGCGAATCAGCCCCAGCATTTT. It specifies CASSLANQPQHF.